These T cell receptor beta chains were read from a single sample in a study of shared clonotypes between healthy human individuals. Sequenced by immunoSEQ multiplex PCR; TCRdb stores in-frame clones only, minus some. The sample shows about 1.1 million clones, roughly 80% of them seen only once. Sequencing used memory CD4+ T cells from PBMCs. These receptor sequences come from a man aged 18 to 29 in good health. Some clones in this sample may be carry-over from other donors' samples. CDR3s include the opening cysteine and the closing phenylalanine or tryptophan. Fields, in order: D gene, clone size, J gene, V gene, CDR3 DNA, CDR3 protein. A D gene is named only where the DNA matches it firmly. Clone size is given for some rows only: seen once, a few or many times, or a class if the clone is expanded.

d_gene: .
abundance: .
j_gene: TRBJ2-3
v_gene: TRBV25-1
CDR3nt: TGTGCCAGCAGTGATTCTTTAGCGTACACAGATACGCAGTATTTT
CDR3aa: CASSDSLAYTDTQYF

d_gene: TRBD1
abundance: .
j_gene: TRBJ1-2
v_gene: TRBV18
CDR3nt: TGTGCCAGCTCACCGCGGGCAGGGGGAGACTATGGCTACACCTTC
CDR3aa: CASSPRAGGDYGYTF

d_gene: .
abundance: .
j_gene: TRBJ1-3
v_gene: TRBV28
CDR3nt: TGTGCCAGCAGCTACTTGAGCTCTGGAAACACCATATATTTT
CDR3aa: CASSYLSSGNTIYF

d_gene: .
abundance: .
j_gene: TRBJ2-1
v_gene: TRBV30
CDR3nt: TGTGCCTGGAGTGGAGCGGGGAGGGGGTCCTACAATGAGCAGTTCTTC
CDR3aa: CAWSGAGRGSYNEQFF

d_gene: TRBD2
abundance: .
j_gene: TRBJ2-7
v_gene: TRBV7-2
CDR3nt: TGTGCCAGCAGCTACGGGGGGTTCTCCTACGAGCAGTACTTC
CDR3aa: CASSYGGFSYEQYF

d_gene: .
abundance: .
j_gene: TRBJ2-4
v_gene: TRBV7-2
CDR3nt: TGTGCCAGCAGCTCCTATAAAACAGAGAAAAACATTCAGTACTTC
CDR3aa: CASSSYKTEKNIQYF

d_gene: TRBD2
abundance: .
j_gene: TRBJ2-1
v_gene: TRBV7-9
CDR3nt: TGTGCCAGCAGCTTCCATCAGTTAGGACTAGTCGGGGTGTGGGAGCAGTTCTTC
CDR3aa: CASSFHQLGLVGVWEQFF

d_gene: .
abundance: .
j_gene: TRBJ2-7
v_gene: TRBV5-1
CDR3nt: TGCGCCAGCAGATGGGGGGCGACATCCTACGAGCAGTACTTC
CDR3aa: CASRWGATSYEQYF

d_gene: .
abundance: few
j_gene: TRBJ1-5
v_gene: TRBV28
CDR3nt: TGTGCCAGCAGTTTAGTGAGATATCAGCCCCAGCATTTT
CDR3aa: CASSLVRYQPQHF

d_gene: .
abundance: once
j_gene: TRBJ2-3
v_gene: TRBV27
CDR3nt: TGTGCCAGCAGTGTTAATCATCCGGCAGATACGCAGTATTTT
CDR3aa: CASSVNHPADTQYF

d_gene: TRBD1
abundance: .
j_gene: TRBJ2-4
v_gene: TRBV28
CDR3nt: TGTGCCAGCAGTTGGCCGGGACAGGGGGCCAAAAACATTCAGTACTTC
CDR3aa: CASSWPGQGAKNIQYF

d_gene: .
abundance: few
j_gene: TRBJ1-4
v_gene: TRBV4-3
CDR3nt: TGCGCCAGCAGCCGAGGAGTGGCTCTTAATGAAAAACTGTTTTTT
CDR3aa: CASSRGVALNEKLFF

d_gene: .
abundance: .
j_gene: TRBJ2-1
v_gene: TRBV7-3
CDR3nt: TGTGCCAGCAGCTTAACGTCGGGAAGACTCGGCGATGAGCAGTTCTTC
CDR3aa: CASSLTSGRLGDEQFF

d_gene: TRBD2
abundance: .
j_gene: TRBJ2-5
v_gene: TRBV28
CDR3nt: TGTGCCAGCAGCCGGCTAGCGGAGGAAGAGACCCAGTACTTC
CDR3aa: CASSRLAEEETQYF

d_gene: .
abundance: .
j_gene: TRBJ2-2
v_gene: TRBV5-1
CDR3nt: TGCGCCAGCAGCAACACAGGCTCTGGGGAGCTGTTTTTT
CDR3aa: CASSNTGSGELFF

d_gene: .
abundance: once
j_gene: TRBJ2-7
v_gene: TRBV15
CDR3nt: TGTGCCACCAGCAGAGATCGGGCGGATTACGAGCAGTACTTC
CDR3aa: CATSRDRADYEQYF

d_gene: TRBD1
abundance: .
j_gene: TRBJ2-1
v_gene: TRBV28
CDR3nt: TGTGCCAGCAGTTCTCCGAACAGGGGTGAGCAGTTCTTC
CDR3aa: CASSSPNRGEQFF

d_gene: .
abundance: .
j_gene: TRBJ2-5
v_gene: TRBV14
CDR3nt: TGTGCCAGCAGCCAAGAGCGTACATTTGGGGAGACCCAGTACTTC
CDR3aa: CASSQERTFGETQYF

d_gene: .
abundance: .
j_gene: TRBJ2-7
v_gene: TRBV5-4
CDR3nt: TGTGCCAGCAGCTTGGAGACTAATTGGGAGCAGTACTTC
CDR3aa: CASSLETNWEQYF

d_gene: TRBD1
abundance: .
j_gene: TRBJ1-4
v_gene: TRBV6-5
CDR3nt: TGTGCCAGCAGCCCGGAACCGGGACAGGGGGCAAAACTGTTTTTT
CDR3aa: CASSPEPGQGAKLFF

d_gene: .
abundance: .
j_gene: TRBJ1-1
v_gene: TRBV7-9
CDR3nt: TGTGCCAGCAGGGGGATGATGAACACTGAAGCTTTCTTT
CDR3aa: CASRGMMNTEAFF

d_gene: TRBD2
abundance: .
j_gene: TRBJ2-3
v_gene: TRBV11-1
CDR3nt: TGTGCCAGCAGCTTAACTGGGAGGGAGACTAGCACAGATACGCAGTATTTT
CDR3aa: CASSLTGRETSTDTQYF

d_gene: .
abundance: .
j_gene: TRBJ1-5
v_gene: TRBV25-1
CDR3nt: TGTGCCAGCAGCCCTGCGGGAAGCAATCAGCCCCAGCATTTT
CDR3aa: CASSPAGSNQPQHF

d_gene: TRBD2
abundance: once
j_gene: TRBJ2-5
v_gene: TRBV5-1
CDR3nt: TGCGCCAGCAGCTGGAGGGTAGCGGGAGGGATGTACCAAGAGACCCAGTACTTC
CDR3aa: CASSWRVAGGMYQETQYF

d_gene: .
abundance: .
j_gene: TRBJ2-1
v_gene: TRBV30
CDR3nt: TGTGCCTGGAGTAACGGGGGATGGAGCAATGAGCAGTTCTTC
CDR3aa: CAWSNGGWSNEQFF

d_gene: .
abundance: .
j_gene: TRBJ1-1
v_gene: TRBV15
CDR3nt: TGTGCCACCAGGGAGGACAGTTACACTGAAGCTTTCTTT
CDR3aa: CATREDSYTEAFF

d_gene: .
abundance: once
j_gene: TRBJ2-7
v_gene: TRBV5-1
CDR3nt: TGCGCCAGCATCCCGGACAGTTTTGGGGGCTACGAGCAGTACTTC
CDR3aa: CASIPDSFGGYEQYF

d_gene: TRBD1
abundance: .
j_gene: TRBJ1-2
v_gene: TRBV27
CDR3nt: TGTGCCAGCAGTGAACAGGGGACCTATGGCTACACCTTC
CDR3aa: CASSEQGTYGYTF

d_gene: .
abundance: once
j_gene: TRBJ2-7
v_gene: TRBV4-3
CDR3nt: TGCGCCAGCAGCCAAGAATTAGGGTCAAGCCCCTACGAGCAGTACTTC
CDR3aa: CASSQELGSSPYEQYF

d_gene: .
abundance: once
j_gene: TRBJ2-7
v_gene: TRBV29-1
CDR3nt: TGCAGCGCCGGGCCGCAATCCTACGAGCAGTACTTC
CDR3aa: CSAGPQSYEQYF

d_gene: .
abundance: few
j_gene: TRBJ1-5
v_gene: TRBV6-5
CDR3nt: TGTGCCAGCAGAGGGAGTAACTATCAGCCCCAGCATTTT
CDR3aa: CASRGSNYQPQHF

d_gene: TRBD2
abundance: .
j_gene: TRBJ2-5
v_gene: TRBV9
CDR3nt: TGTGCCAGCAGCGCCAGACTAGCGAGGGGTGGGGAGACCCAGTACTTC
CDR3aa: CASSARLARGGETQYF

d_gene: .
abundance: .
j_gene: TRBJ1-3
v_gene: TRBV18
CDR3nt: TGTGCCAGCTCACCCAGTACTCCCGTTAGGAACACCATATATTTT
CDR3aa: CASSPSTPVRNTIYF

d_gene: TRBD1
abundance: many
j_gene: TRBJ1-1
v_gene: TRBV6-6
CDR3nt: TGTGCCAGCAGTGTAGACCGGGACAGGAAAGCTTTCTTT
CDR3aa: CASSVDRDRKAFF

d_gene: .
abundance: few
j_gene: TRBJ1-2
v_gene: TRBV6-5
CDR3nt: TGTGCCAGCAGTTACAGCTATGGCTACACCTTC
CDR3aa: CASSYSYGYTF

d_gene: .
abundance: few
j_gene: TRBJ2-7
v_gene: TRBV29-1
CDR3nt: TGCAGCGTTCTCCGGGAGAATGGGTACGAGCAGTACTTC
CDR3aa: CSVLRENGYEQYF

d_gene: .
abundance: once
j_gene: TRBJ1-5
v_gene: TRBV6-1
CDR3nt: TGTGCCAGCAAGGACACCGCTGGGGATCAGCCCCAGCATTTT
CDR3aa: CASKDTAGDQPQHF

d_gene: .
abundance: .
j_gene: TRBJ2-5
v_gene: TRBV30
CDR3nt: TGTGCCTGGAGGCTTACAGGCGGTTCGTGGGAGCAGTACTTC
CDR3aa: CAWRLTGGSWEQYF

d_gene: .
abundance: .
j_gene: TRBJ2-7
v_gene: TRBV7-2
CDR3nt: TGTGCCAGCAGCTTTTTCTACGAGCAGTACTTC
CDR3aa: CASSFFYEQYF

d_gene: .
abundance: once
j_gene: TRBJ1-1
v_gene: TRBV6-5
CDR3nt: TGTGCCAGCAGTCCCTCGTTAGGGCGGACTGAAGCTTTCTTT
CDR3aa: CASSPSLGRTEAFF

d_gene: .
abundance: .
j_gene: TRBJ2-7
v_gene: TRBV2
CDR3nt: TGTGCCAGCAGACAGGGAGGTAGCTACGAGCAGTACTTC
CDR3aa: CASRQGGSYEQYF

d_gene: TRBD1
abundance: many
j_gene: TRBJ1-3
v_gene: TRBV7-9
CDR3nt: TGTGCCAGCAGCCCACAGGGGGCCTCCGGAAACACCATATATTTT
CDR3aa: CASSPQGASGNTIYF

d_gene: .
abundance: .
j_gene: TRBJ2-2
v_gene: TRBV18
CDR3nt: TGTGCCAGCTCAACCCTAACCGGGGAGCTGTTTTTT
CDR3aa: CASSTLTGELFF

d_gene: TRBD2
abundance: .
j_gene: TRBJ2-5
v_gene: TRBV29-1
CDR3nt: TGCAGCGTTGAAGGGGGAGGGAGGGAGACCCAGTACTTC
CDR3aa: CSVEGGGRETQYF

d_gene: TRBD2
abundance: .
j_gene: TRBJ2-5
v_gene: TRBV27
CDR3nt: TGTGCCAGCAGTCCTAGCGGACTCCAAGAGACCCAGTACTTC
CDR3aa: CASSPSGLQETQYF

d_gene: .
abundance: .
j_gene: TRBJ2-3
v_gene: TRBV9
CDR3nt: TGTGCCAGCAGCCTTAGCCTTTCAGATACGCAGTATTTT
CDR3aa: CASSLSLSDTQYF

d_gene: TRBD1
abundance: .
j_gene: TRBJ2-7
v_gene: TRBV6-6
CDR3nt: TGTGCCAGCAGTTACTCTGGCCAGGGGGCCTGGGAGCAGTACTTC
CDR3aa: CASSYSGQGAWEQYF

d_gene: .
abundance: few
j_gene: TRBJ2-3
v_gene: TRBV9
CDR3nt: TGTGCCAGCAGCGTAGGGGGCACAGATACGCAGTATTTT
CDR3aa: CASSVGGTDTQYF

d_gene: TRBD1
abundance: few
j_gene: TRBJ1-4
v_gene: TRBV2
CDR3nt: TGTGCCAGCGAGGTCCAAGGGGGCGGTGAAAAACTGTTTTTT
CDR3aa: CASEVQGGGEKLFF

d_gene: TRBD2
abundance: .
j_gene: TRBJ2-5
v_gene: TRBV5-1
CDR3nt: TGCGCCAGCAGCTTGGGGGCTGGGACTAGCGGACAAGAGACCCAGTACTTC
CDR3aa: CASSLGAGTSGQETQYF

d_gene: .
abundance: few
j_gene: TRBJ1-2
v_gene: TRBV28
CDR3nt: TGTGCCAGCAGTTTAATTGCGTCTGGGAACTATGGCTACACCTTC
CDR3aa: CASSLIASGNYGYTF

d_gene: .
abundance: .
j_gene: TRBJ2-7
v_gene: TRBV15
CDR3nt: TGTGCCACCAGCAGAGGAGCGAATCCGAGCCCCTACGAGCAGTACTTC
CDR3aa: CATSRGANPSPYEQYF

d_gene: .
abundance: .
j_gene: TRBJ2-1
v_gene: TRBV4-1
CDR3nt: TGCGCCAGCACCCGCCTTGGGCCTATCTCCTACAATGAGCAGTTCTTC
CDR3aa: CASTRLGPISYNEQFF

d_gene: TRBD2
abundance: few
j_gene: TRBJ2-1
v_gene: TRBV11-3
CDR3nt: TGTGCCAGCAGCCCGGGGACTAGCGAGAACTACAATGAGCAGTTCTTC
CDR3aa: CASSPGTSENYNEQFF

d_gene: .
abundance: .
j_gene: TRBJ2-7
v_gene: TRBV2
CDR3nt: TGTGCCAGCAGTCTTGGGCTAGCGAGACCCTACGAGCAGTACTTC
CDR3aa: CASSLGLARPYEQYF

d_gene: .
abundance: .
j_gene: TRBJ1-4
v_gene: TRBV7-2
CDR3nt: TGTGCCAGCAGCTCTCGGGACCCTGCAACTAATGAAAAACTGTTTTTT
CDR3aa: CASSSRDPATNEKLFF